This T cell receptor beta chain came from a study of shared clonotypes between healthy human individuals. Broader study findings: Collection of samples was limited to blood; tissue repertoires likely differ.

Both subsets, CD45RA+ naive and CD45RA-negative memory, were split from the CD4+ cells. Produced via immunoSEQ multiplex PCR; TCRdb's table is partial and in-frame only. The sample lists 950,000 to 1,300,000 clones, approximately 76% occurring once. V gave up 1 base and J gave up 7 bases; unmatched junction bases: 2. The CDR3 is 14 residues long. The germline CDR1 and CDR2 sequences are SGHAT and FQNNGV. Of note for this clone: The antigen remains unidentified.

Sequencing input: memory CD4+ T cells sorted from blood. Regarding subset: CD45RA-negative fraction. The chain is built from TRBV11-2 and TRBJ2-2, with 8 bases fitting TRBD2. The source is a man aged 18 to 35 in good health. In DNA, the CDR3 is TGTGCCAGCAGCTTAGGGACTAGCCTCGGGGAGCTGTTTTTT. It codes for CASSLGTSLGELFF.